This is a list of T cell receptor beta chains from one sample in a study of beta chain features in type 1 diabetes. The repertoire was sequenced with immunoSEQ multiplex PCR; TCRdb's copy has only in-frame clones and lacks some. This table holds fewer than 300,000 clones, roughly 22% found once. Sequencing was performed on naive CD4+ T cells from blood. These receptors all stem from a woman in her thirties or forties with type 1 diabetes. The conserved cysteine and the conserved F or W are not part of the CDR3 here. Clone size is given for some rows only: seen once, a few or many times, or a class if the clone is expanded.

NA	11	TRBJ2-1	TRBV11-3	ASSLRSGNEQF
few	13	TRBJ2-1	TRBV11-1	ASCGGGGAYNEQF
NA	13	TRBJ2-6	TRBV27	AVSPQGSGANVLT
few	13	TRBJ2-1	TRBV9	ASSVNGFSYNEQF
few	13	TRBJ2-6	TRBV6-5	ASSLQGDGANVLT
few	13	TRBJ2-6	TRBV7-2	ASSTTGTGANVLT
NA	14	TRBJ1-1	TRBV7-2	ASSLVGGQKNTEAF
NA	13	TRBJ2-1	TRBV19	ASSIGRSSYNEQF
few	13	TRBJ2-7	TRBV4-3	ASSHPGQGAHEQY
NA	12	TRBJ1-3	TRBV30	AWSPGISGNTIY
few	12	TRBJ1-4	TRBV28	ASRTGQAYEKLF
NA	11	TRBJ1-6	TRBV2	ASSPSRPGALH
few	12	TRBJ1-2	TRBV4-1	ASSQSTAAYGYT
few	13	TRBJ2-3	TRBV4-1	ASSTQGGSTDTQY
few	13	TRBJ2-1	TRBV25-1	ASSEYPGLPNEQF
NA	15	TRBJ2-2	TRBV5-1	ASSLEGTGTRTGELF
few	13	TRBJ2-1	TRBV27	ASSSAVGRGHEQF
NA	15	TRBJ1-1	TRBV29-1	SVKSGGQGVVGTEAF
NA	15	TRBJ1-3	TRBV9	ASSPSWQGVGGNTIY
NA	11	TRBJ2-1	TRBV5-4	ASSPRGAEEQF
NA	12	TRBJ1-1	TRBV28	ASSGASLGTEAF
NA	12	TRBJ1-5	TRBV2	ASRETGGNQPQH
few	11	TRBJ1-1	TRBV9	ASSAQGNTEAF
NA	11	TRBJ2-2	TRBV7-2	ASSQPNTGELF
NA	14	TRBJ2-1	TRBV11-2	ASSLLAGGLYNEQF
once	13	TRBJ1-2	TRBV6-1	ASTPGTGPNYGYT
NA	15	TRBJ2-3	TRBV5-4	ASSLAPTSGGADTQY
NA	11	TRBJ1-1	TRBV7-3	ASSSDRGAEAF
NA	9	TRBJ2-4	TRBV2	ASRASNIQY
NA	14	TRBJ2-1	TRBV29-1	SVVEAPAGLYNEQF
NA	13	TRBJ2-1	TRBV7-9	ASSLGGRAYNEQF
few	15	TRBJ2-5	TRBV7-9	ASSLSLNPRPQETQY
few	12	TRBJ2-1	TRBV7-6	ASSLVLARDEQF
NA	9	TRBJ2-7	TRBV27	AGDRSYEQY
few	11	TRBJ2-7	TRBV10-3	AISPGQVYEQY
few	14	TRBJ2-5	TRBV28	ASSSRTAGSGETQY
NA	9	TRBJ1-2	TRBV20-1	SARAGVGYT
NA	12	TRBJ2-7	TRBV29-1	SVDGTEGSYEQY
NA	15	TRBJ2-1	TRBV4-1	ASSQQGSGWGINEQF
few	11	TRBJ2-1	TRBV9	ASSVSPGNEQF
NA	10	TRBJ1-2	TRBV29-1	SVPPTENGYT
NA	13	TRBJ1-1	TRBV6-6	ASRVNWEGGTEAF
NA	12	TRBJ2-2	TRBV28	ASSGGGRTGELF
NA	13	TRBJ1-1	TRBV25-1	ASSDPGTGNAEAF
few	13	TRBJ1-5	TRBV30	AWSTQGARNQPQH
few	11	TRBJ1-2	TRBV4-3	ASSQDRLYGYT
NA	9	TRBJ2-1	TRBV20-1	SAPREALQF
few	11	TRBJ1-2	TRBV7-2	ASSFERSYGYT
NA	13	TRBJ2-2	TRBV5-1	ATRTSGQNTGELF
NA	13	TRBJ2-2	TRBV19	ASRGLAPNTGELF
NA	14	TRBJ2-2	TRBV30	AWSPRTSGRVGELF
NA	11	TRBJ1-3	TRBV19	ASDGSSGNTIY
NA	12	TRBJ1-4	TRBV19	ASRSTVTRGQLF
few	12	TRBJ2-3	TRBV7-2	ASSSGVSTDTQY
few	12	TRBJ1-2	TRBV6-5	ASNTGGTAYGYT